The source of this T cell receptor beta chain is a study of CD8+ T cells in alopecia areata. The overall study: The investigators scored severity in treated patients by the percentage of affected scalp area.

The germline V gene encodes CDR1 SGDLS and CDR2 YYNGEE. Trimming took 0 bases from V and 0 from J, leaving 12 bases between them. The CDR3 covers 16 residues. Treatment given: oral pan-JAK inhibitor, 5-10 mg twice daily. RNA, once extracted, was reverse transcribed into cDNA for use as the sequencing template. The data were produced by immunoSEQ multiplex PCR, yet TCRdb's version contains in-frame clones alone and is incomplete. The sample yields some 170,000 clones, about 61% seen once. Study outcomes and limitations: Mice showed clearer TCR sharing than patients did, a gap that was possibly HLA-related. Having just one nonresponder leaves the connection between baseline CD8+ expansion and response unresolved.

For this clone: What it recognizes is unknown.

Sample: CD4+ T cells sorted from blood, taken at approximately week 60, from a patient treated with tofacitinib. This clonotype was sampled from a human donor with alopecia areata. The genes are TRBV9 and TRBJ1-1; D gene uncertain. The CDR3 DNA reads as TGTGCCAGCAGCGTAGGGGCGTCCACCATGAACACTGAAGCTTTCTTT. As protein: CASSVGASTMNTEAFF.